The 32 T cell receptor beta chains below come from one sample, sequenced in a study of shared clonotypes between healthy human individuals. Clones were sequenced by immunoSEQ multiplex PCR, and TCRdb holds only the in-frame ones, with some missing. The data hold about 480,000 clones, with over 75% observed a single time. Sequenced input: PBMCs. Receptor source: a woman aged 40 to 50 in good health. Some clones in this sample may be carry-over from other donors' samples.

CDR3 in amino acids: CATSIGGTGANVLTF. DNA for the CDR3: TGTGCCACCAGCATCGGGGGTACTGGGGCCAACGTCCTGACTTTC. The genes are TRBV15 and TRBJ2-6; possible D gene TRBD2, 6 bases. This CDR3 has 15 amino acids. Germline lookup yields CDR1 LNHNV and CDR2 YYDKDF (reference sequence). Trimming took 4 bases from V and 2 from J, leaving 9 bases between them.

V usage is TRBV19 and J usage is TRBJ1-1, with TRBD1 as a possible D gene (6 bases). Germline values: CDR1 LNHDA, CDR2 SQIVND (reference sequence). V dropped 6 bases and J dropped 3 bases, with 14 bases sitting between them. CDR3 size: 14 residues. CDR3 coding DNA: TGTGCCAGTAGCCCTGGGACACAGGACACTGAAGCTTTCTTT. It yields the protein CASSPGTQDTEAFF.

The gene calls are TRBV5-1 and TRBJ2-1; TRBD1 matches at 7 bases. Germline trimming cut 1 base from V and 8 bases from J; bases unmatched to any gene: 3. The CDR3 is 13 amino acids. The germline gives CDR1 SGHRS, CDR2 YFSETQ. DNA of the CDR3: TGCGCCAGCAGCTTGCGCGGACAGGATGAGCAGTTCTTC. Amino acid sequence: CASSLRGQDEQFF.

V gene TRBV7-2 combines with J gene TRBJ2-3; D perhaps matches TRBD2 (5 bases). Per the germline V gene, CDR1 is SGHTA and CDR2 is FQGNSA. The CDR3 consists of 15 residues. Deletions cut 5 bases from V and 8 bases from J, with 20 bases between. The chain's CDR3 is CASSSGLSRGRTQYF. The CDR3 coding sequence is TGTGCCAGCAGCAGCGGCCTTAGCCGGGGTCGTACGCAGTATTTT.

With regard to this clone: This specimen includes other DNA sequences encoding the same CDR3. The V gene is TRBV7-9, the J gene TRBJ1-4, with 9 bases lining up with TRBD1. Per the germline V gene, CDR1 is SEHNR and CDR2 is FQNEAQ (reference sequence). The junction had 8 bases not matched to a gene; V was cut back by 5 bases and J by 7 bases. The CDR3 is 15 amino acids. This CDR3 reads CASSPRDRAGEKLFF. The CDR3 DNA follows: TGTGCCAGCAGCCCCCGGGACAGGGCCGGTGAAAAACTGTTTTTT.

CDR3 nucleotides: TGTGCCAGCAGCGCCGATTTCGTAAGCTCCTACGAGCAGTACTTC. Residues: CASSADFVSSYEQYF. The chain is built from TRBV11-2 and TRBJ2-7; D is unclear. V was pared by 5 bases and J by 0 bases, with 14 bases between. Germline CDR1 reads SGHAT; CDR2 reads FQNNGV. The CDR3 loop spans 15 amino acids.

A few counts support this clone. Other DNA sequences in the sample encode the same CDR3. The V and J genes are TRBV30 and TRBJ1-5; D is unclear. Looked up from germline, CDR1 is GTSNPN and CDR2 is SVGIG (reference sequence). This CDR3 spans 13 amino acids. Trimming pared 0 bases from V and 5 bases from J, leaving 8 bases between. In DNA form, the CDR3 reads TGTGCCTGGAGTGTACGTGGGGATCAGCCCCAGCATTTT. Protein product: CAWSVRGDQPQHF.

This chain joins TRBV5-8 and TRBJ2-2; D remains ambiguous. The germline V gene encodes CDR1 SGHTS and CDR2 YDEGEE. V lost 5 bases to trimming and J lost 6 bases, with 2 bases between them. This CDR3 has 10 residues. CDR3 amino acids: CASSAGELFF. CDR3 nucleotide sequence: TGTGCCAGCAGTGCCGGGGAGCTGTTTTTT. The full variable domain, rest sourced from reference TRBV5-8 and TRBJ2-2, is EAGVTQSPTHLIKTRGQQATLRCSPISGHTSVYWYQQALGLGLQFLLWYDEGEERNRGNFPPRFSGRQFPNYSSELNVNALELEDSALYLCASSAGELFFGEGSRLTVL.

This clone showed up just a few times. This chain connects TRBV7-9 to TRBJ1-5; the D is unclear. Germline CDR1 and CDR2: SEHNR and FQNEAQ (reference sequence). V was trimmed by 6 bases and J by 0 bases, leaving 12 bases between them. CDR3 length: 15 residues. CDR3 bases: TGTGCCAGCAGTCGAGGAGAGACTAGCAATCAGCCCCAGCATTTT. This sequence encodes CASSRGETSNQPQHF.

This chain uses TRBV5-6 with TRBJ2-7, with 8 bases that match TRBD2. The V segment lost 4 bases and the J segment 6 bases; nucleotides outside the gene matches: 9. From germline, CDR1 is SGHDT and CDR2 YYEEEE. This CDR3 spans 14 amino acids. CDR3 amino acids: CASSLGRGASEQYF. The CDR3 bases are TGTGCCAGCAGCCTGGGGCGGGGGGCCTCCGAGCAGTACTTC.

This chain uses TRBV5-4 with TRBJ1-1, with D unresolved. V gave up 3 bases and J gave up 4 bases, with 13 bases separating them. Per germline, CDR1 SGHNT and CDR2 YYREEE (reference sequence). The CDR3 totals 14 residues. CDR3 sequence (DNA): TGTGCCAGCAGCTGGAGGGCGGAGGGCACTGAAGCTTTCTTT. Translating it yields CASSWRAEGTEAFF.

CDR3 region: CASTKGETQYF. DNA of the CDR3: TGCGCCAGCACCAAGGGGGAGACCCAGTACTTC. V and J are TRBV5-1 and TRBJ2-5; D might be TRBD1 (5 bases). The CDR3 has 11 amino acids. Trimming pared 6 bases from V and 5 bases from J, leaving 8 bases between. Looked up from germline, CDR1 is SGHRS and CDR2 is YFSETQ.

This clone was seen just once. The rearrangement uses TRBV1 and TRBJ2-1; the table gives TRBD2 as D, unverified against the DNA. TRBV1 is termed a pseudogene. The CDR3 sequence is 18 residues long. In nucleotides, the CDR3 is TGCACCAGCAGCCAAGTTGTCTATGGACTAGCGGGAGCGGGCGAGCAGTTCTTC. Protein: CTSSQVVYGLAGAGEQFF.

CDR3 region: CASSSGRGTDTQYF. The CDR3, as DNA: TGTGCCAGCAGTAGCGGGAGAGGCACAGATACGCAGTATTTT. The chain couples TRBV2 to TRBJ2-3; 8 bases fit TRBD2. The CDR3 extends over 14 amino acids. The germline V gene encodes CDR1 SNHLY and CDR2 FYNNEI. The V and J ends lost 5 bases and 1 base, in that order; junction bases with no gene match: 2.

A remark on this clone: This same CDR3 is encoded by further DNA sequences in the sample. CDR3 residues: CASSLPGQFQETQYF. DNA of the CDR3: TGTGCCAGCAGTTTACCGGGACAGTTCCAAGAGACCCAGTACTTC. The rearrangement joins TRBV28 to TRBJ2-5; 7 nucleotides agree with TRBD1. The CDR3 sequence is 15 residues long. The germline V gene has CDR1 MDHEN and CDR2 SYDVKM. Losses at the gene ends were 2 bases for V and 1 base for J; bases not matched to a gene: 4.

V is TRBV7-2 and J is TRBJ2-3; D possibly corresponds to TRBD2 (5 bases). Germline CDR1 SGHTA, CDR2 FQGNSA. Trimming stripped 1 base from V and 5 bases from J, with 19 bases between. The CDR3 runs to 17 residues. Here the CDR3 DNA reads TGTGCCAGCAGCTTAGTGAGTTACGGACTGGGCATAGATACGCAGTATTTT. Translated, it gives CASSLVSYGLGIDTQYF.

The genes are TRBV4-1 and TRBJ1-4, with TRBD1 matching over 9 bases. V lost 8 bases and J lost 8; bases outside the gene matches: 6. CDR3 length equals 13 residues. Per germline, CDR1 MGHRA and CDR2 YSYEKL. CDR3 bases: TGCGCCAGCCAGGACAGGGGAGGGGAAAAACTGTTTTTT. Translating it yields CASQDRGGEKLFF.

The V call is TRBV28, the J call TRBJ1-3; D ambiguous. V was pared by 3 bases and J by 0 bases, with 6 bases between. CDR1 and CDR2 from the germline V gene are MDHEN and SYDVKM. CDR3 length: 14 residues. CDR3 sequence (DNA): TGTGCCAGCAGTTTGCCCATCTCTGGAAACACCATATATTTT. This codes for CASSLPISGNTIYF.

The chain uses TRBV6-6 and TRBJ1-2, with D possibly being TRBD1 (5 bases). Germline V CDR1 and CDR2: MNHNY, SVGAGI (reference sequence). V lost 0 bases and J lost 4, with 12 bases in between. The length of the CDR3 is 15 residues. CDR3 nucleotide sequence: TGTGCCAGCAGTTACTCGAGAGCAGGGCCCTATGGCTACACCTTC. It specifies CASSYSRAGPYGYTF.

V gene TRBV7-9 combines with J gene TRBJ2-7; 7 nucleotides match TRBD2. CDR1 is SEHNR and CDR2 is FQNEAQ in the germline V gene (reference sequence). V was clipped by 6 bases and J by 0 bases; unmatched bases: 17. The CDR3 contains 18 residues. CDR3 loop: CASSWTRAGGRPSYEQYF. CDR3 DNA sequence: TGTGCCAGCAGTTGGACCCGCGCCGGGGGGAGGCCCTCCTACGAGCAGTACTTC.

This clone appeared a single time. The gene calls are TRBV18 and TRBJ1-1; TRBD1 matches at 9 bases. V was pared by 5 bases and J by 1 base, with 5 bases of the junction left unmatched. The germline V gene encodes CDR1 KGHSH and CDR2 LQKENI. This CDR3 contains 15 residues. As DNA, the CDR3 is TGTGCCAGCTCATATCGGACAGGGGCGAACACTGAAGCTTTCTTT. Its protein product is CASSYRTGANTEAFF.

The genes are TRBV6-1 and TRBJ2-2; a possible D gene is TRBD2 (5 bases). CDR1 and CDR2 (germline): MNHNS, SASEGT. The CDR3 length is 12 residues. The germline V and J ends were trimmed by 4 bases and 7 bases, with 7 bases remaining between them. The CDR3 nucleotides are TGTGCCAGCAGTGTCGGGAACGGGGAGCTGTTTTTT. It codes for CASSVGNGELFF.

This clone was detected only once. The chain is built from TRBV7-8 and TRBJ1-1, with a weak D call TRBD1 (5 bases). Germline CDR1 and CDR2: SGHVS and FQNEAQ. CDR3 length equals 15 residues. The V end lost 11 bases, the J end lost 1 base, and 20 bases lay between the germline ends. The chain's CDR3 is CACGPGTPPNTEAFF. CDR3 DNA: TGTGCCTGCGGACCCGGGACCCCGCCGAACACTGAAGCTTTCTTT. The whole variable domain, filled in from reference TRBV7-8 and TRBJ1-1, reads GAGVSQSPRYKVAKRGQDVALRCDPISGHVSLFWYQQALGQGPEFLTYFQNEAQLDKSGLPSDRFFAERPEGSVSTLKIQRTQQEDSAVYLCACGPGTPPNTEAFFGQGTRLTVV.

The J gene is TRBJ2-1, the V gene TRBV27; 12 nucleotides agree with TRBD2. V lost 5 bases to trimming and J lost 6 bases; unmatched junction nucleotides: 8. CDR3 length: 16 amino acids. Per germline, CDR1 MNHEY and CDR2 SMNVEV (reference sequence). The CDR3 is CASSPQLAGGLNEQFF. The DNA of the CDR3 is TGTGCCAGCAGTCCACAACTAGCGGGAGGACTCAATGAGCAGTTCTTC.

This chain joins TRBV5-1 and TRBJ2-7; possibly TRBD1 for D (5 bases). The germline CDR1 and CDR2 sequences are SGHRS and YFSETQ. V gave up 3 bases and J gave up 3 bases, with 16 bases separating them. This CDR3 is 15 amino acids long. The CDR3 region is CASSSRQGENYEQYF. The CDR3 DNA reads TGCGCCAGCAGCTCAAGGCAGGGCGAGAACTACGAGCAGTACTTC.

The genes are TRBV4-3 and TRBJ2-3; D may be TRBD1 or TRBD2 (5 bases each). There are 16 residues in the CDR3. V was trimmed by 4 bases and J by 2 bases, leaving 16 bases between them. The germline CDR1 and CDR2 sequences are LGHNA and YSLEER. For the CDR3, the DNA is TGCGCCAGCAGCCCATCCCGGGACCCCAACACAGATACGCAGTATTTT. This codes for CASSPSRDPNTDTQYF.

This clone showed up many times. Other DNA sequences within the sample encode an identical CDR3. This rearrangement joins TRBV10-2 to TRBJ2-7, with a tentative D call TRBD1 (5 bases). This CDR3 comprises 11 residues. Trimming cost V 7 bases and J 6 bases, with 10 bases left between them. CDR1 and CDR2 from the germline V gene are WSHSY and SAAADI. CDR3 region: CASTQGSEQYF. The CDR3 DNA is TGCGCCAGCACCCAGGGCAGCGAGCAGTACTTC.

The chain couples TRBV5-1 to TRBJ2-2, with D perhaps being TRBD1 or TRBD2 (5 bases each). CDR1 and CDR2 from the germline V gene are SGHRS and YFSETQ. Trimming removed 2 bases at V and 3 bases at J, with 14 bases between. The CDR3 consists of 16 residues. This CDR3 reads CASSFDSGLDTGELFF. The CDR3 DNA follows: TGCGCCAGCAGCTTCGACAGCGGTCTGGACACCGGGGAGCTGTTTTTT.

The V gene is TRBV5-4, the J gene TRBJ2-1, with D perhaps matching TRBD1 or TRBD2 (5 bases each). CDR3 length: 14 residues. V was clipped by 5 bases and J by 7 bases, with 16 bases between them. CDR1 SGHNT and CDR2 YYREEE come from the germline V gene (reference sequence). In DNA form, the CDR3 reads TGTGCCAGCAGGGCAATGGGGCGAGGGAATGAGCAGTTCTTC. Protein: CASRAMGRGNEQFF.

The genes are TRBV5-1 and TRBJ2-5; 9 positions match TRBD2. Germline lookup yields CDR1 SGHRS and CDR2 YFSETQ. V lost 4 bases, J lost 0 bases, and 10 bases stayed unmatched. The CDR3 consists of 17 residues. For the CDR3, the DNA is TGCGCCAGCAGCCCGCACGCTAGCGGGGCCTACCAAGAGACCCAGTACTTC. Protein product: CASSPHASGAYQETQYF.

V gene TRBV2 combines with J gene TRBJ2-4, with 7 bases fitting TRBD1. Unmatched junction bases numbered 8, after V lost 6 bases and J lost 0 bases. Germline CDR1 SNHLY, CDR2 FYNNEI. This CDR3 is 16 amino acids long. CDR3 in amino acids: CASRTGTALAKNIQYF. DNA of the CDR3: TGTGCCAGCAGAACCGGGACAGCCCTAGCCAAAAACATTCAGTACTTC.

The V gene is TRBV2, the J gene TRBJ1-1; 7 bases are a match to TRBD1. Germline CDR1 reads SNHLY; CDR2 reads FYNNEI. The CDR3 runs to 14 residues. Trimming at V came to 7 bases and at J to 4 bases, leaving 9 bases not matched to a gene. CDR3 bases: TGTGCCAGCAATTTTCAGGGGGTGGGCACTGAAGCTTTCTTT. It codes for CASNFQGVGTEAFF.